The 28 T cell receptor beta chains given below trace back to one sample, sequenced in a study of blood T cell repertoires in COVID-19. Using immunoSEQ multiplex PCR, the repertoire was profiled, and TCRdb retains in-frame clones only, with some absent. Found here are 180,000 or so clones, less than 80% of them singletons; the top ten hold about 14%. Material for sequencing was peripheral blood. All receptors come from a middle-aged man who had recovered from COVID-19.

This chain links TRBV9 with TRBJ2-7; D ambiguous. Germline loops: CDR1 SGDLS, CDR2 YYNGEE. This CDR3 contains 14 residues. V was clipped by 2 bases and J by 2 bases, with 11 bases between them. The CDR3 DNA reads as TGTGCCAGCAGCGTTTCACAGAACCCCTACGAGCAGTACTTC. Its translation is CASSVSQNPYEQYF.

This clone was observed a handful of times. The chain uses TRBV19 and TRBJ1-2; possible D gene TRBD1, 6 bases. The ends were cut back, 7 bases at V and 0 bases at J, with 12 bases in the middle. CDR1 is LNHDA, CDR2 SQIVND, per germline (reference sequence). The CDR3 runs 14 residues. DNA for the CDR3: TGTGCCAGTACACAGGGCCCCGCTAACTATGGCTACACCTTC. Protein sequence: CASTQGPANYGYTF.

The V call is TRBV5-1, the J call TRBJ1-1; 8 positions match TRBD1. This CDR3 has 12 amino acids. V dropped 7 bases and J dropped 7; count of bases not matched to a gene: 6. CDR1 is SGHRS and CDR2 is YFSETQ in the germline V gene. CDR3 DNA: TGCGCCAGCCGAAAGACAGGGGATGAAGCTTTCTTT. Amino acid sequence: CASRKTGDEAFF.

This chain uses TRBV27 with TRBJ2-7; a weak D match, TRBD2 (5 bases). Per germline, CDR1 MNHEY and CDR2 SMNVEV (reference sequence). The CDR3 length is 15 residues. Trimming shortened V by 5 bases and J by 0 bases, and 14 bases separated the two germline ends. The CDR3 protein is CASSGSGGSSYEQYF. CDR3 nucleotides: TGTGCCAGCAGTGGAAGCGGAGGAAGCTCCTACGAGCAGTACTTC.

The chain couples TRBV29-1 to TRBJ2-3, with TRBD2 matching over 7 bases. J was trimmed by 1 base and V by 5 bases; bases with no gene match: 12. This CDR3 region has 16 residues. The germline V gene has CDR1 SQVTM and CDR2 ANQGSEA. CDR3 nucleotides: TGCAGCGTTTGGGGCTGGCGGGAGTTTCGCACAGATACGCAGTATTTT. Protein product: CSVWGWREFRTDTQYF.

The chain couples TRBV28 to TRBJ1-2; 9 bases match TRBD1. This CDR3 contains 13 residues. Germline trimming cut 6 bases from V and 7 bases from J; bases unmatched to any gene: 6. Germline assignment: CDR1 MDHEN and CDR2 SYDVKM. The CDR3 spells CASRLQGAVGYTF. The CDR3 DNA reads TGTGCCAGCAGGCTACAGGGGGCTGTTGGCTACACCTTC.

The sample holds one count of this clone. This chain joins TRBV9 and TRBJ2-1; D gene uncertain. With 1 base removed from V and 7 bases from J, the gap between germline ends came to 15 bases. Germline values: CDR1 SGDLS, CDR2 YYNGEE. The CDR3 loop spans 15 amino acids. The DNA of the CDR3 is TGTGCCAGCAGCGTATCCCCGTCACGAGGTAATGAGCAGTTCTTC. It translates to CASSVSPSRGNEQFF.

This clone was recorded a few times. In nucleotides, the CDR3 is TGTGCCAGCAGCTTGACTCACCACCTAGCGGGCATTGAGCAGTTCTTC. This encodes CASSLTHHLAGIEQFF. This chain uses TRBV7-3 with TRBJ2-1; 8 positions match TRBD2. J lost 9 bases, V lost 3 bases, and 13 bases had no gene match. The length of the CDR3 is 16 residues. Germline assignment: CDR1 SGHTA and CDR2 FQGTGA.

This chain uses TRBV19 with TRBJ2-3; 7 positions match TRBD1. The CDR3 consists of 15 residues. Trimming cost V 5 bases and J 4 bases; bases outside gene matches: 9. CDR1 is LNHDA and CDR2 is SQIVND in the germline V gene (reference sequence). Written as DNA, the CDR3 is TGTGCCAGTAGTCCGAGGGGGCAAGGGTCAGATACGCAGTATTTT. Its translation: CASSPRGQGSDTQYF.

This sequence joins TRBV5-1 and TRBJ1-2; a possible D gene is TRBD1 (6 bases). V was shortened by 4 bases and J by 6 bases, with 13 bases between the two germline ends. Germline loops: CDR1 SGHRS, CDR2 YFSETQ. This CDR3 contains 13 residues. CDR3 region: CASSPRGAHGYTF. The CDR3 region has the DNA TGCGCCAGCAGCCCCCGGGGGGCGCATGGCTACACCTTC.

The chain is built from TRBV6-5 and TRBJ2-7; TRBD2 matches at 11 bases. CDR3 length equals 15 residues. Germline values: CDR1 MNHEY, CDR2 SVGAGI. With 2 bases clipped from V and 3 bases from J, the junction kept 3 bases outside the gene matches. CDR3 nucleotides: TGTGCCAGCAGTTACCCCGGACTAGCGGGCTACGAGCAGTACTTC. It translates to CASSYPGLAGYEQYF.

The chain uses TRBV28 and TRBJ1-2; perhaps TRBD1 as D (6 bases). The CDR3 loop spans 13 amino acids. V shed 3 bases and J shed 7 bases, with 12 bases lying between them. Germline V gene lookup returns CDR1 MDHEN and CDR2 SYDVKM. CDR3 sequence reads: CASSFSQGSGYTF. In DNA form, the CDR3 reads TGTGCCAGCAGTTTTTCACAGGGTAGTGGCTACACCTTC.

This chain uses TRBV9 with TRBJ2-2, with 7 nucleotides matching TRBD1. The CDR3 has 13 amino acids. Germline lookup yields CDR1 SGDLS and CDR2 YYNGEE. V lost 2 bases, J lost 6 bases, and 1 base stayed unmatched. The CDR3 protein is CASSVDRAGELFF. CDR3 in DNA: TGTGCCAGCAGCGTCGACAGGGCCGGGGAGCTGTTTTTT.

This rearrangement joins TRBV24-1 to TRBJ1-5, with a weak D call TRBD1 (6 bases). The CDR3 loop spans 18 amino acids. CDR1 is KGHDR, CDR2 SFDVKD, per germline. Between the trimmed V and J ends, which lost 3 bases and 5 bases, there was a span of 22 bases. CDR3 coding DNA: TGTGCCACCAGTGATCCCCTGGGTGCAGGGGAGAAAGATCAGCCCCAGCATTTT. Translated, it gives CATSDPLGAGEKDQPQHF.

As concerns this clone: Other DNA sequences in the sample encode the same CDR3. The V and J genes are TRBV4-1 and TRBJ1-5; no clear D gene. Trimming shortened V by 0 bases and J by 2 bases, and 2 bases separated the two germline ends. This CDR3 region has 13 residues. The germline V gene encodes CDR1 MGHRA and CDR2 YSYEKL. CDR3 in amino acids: CASSQDGNQPQHF. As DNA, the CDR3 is TGCGCCAGCAGCCAAGACGGCAATCAGCCCCAGCATTTT.

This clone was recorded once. The chain's CDR3 is CASSYPALSGDTQYF. DNA of the CDR3: TGTGCCAGCAGTTACCCGGCCCTTTCGGGAGATACGCAGTATTTT. The chain is built from TRBV6-2 or TRBV6-3 and TRBJ2-3; D is uncertain. Germline values: CDR1 MNHEY, CDR2 SVGEGT. Between the trimmed V and J ends, which lost 2 bases and 5 bases, there was a span of 14 bases. This CDR3 is built from 15 residues.

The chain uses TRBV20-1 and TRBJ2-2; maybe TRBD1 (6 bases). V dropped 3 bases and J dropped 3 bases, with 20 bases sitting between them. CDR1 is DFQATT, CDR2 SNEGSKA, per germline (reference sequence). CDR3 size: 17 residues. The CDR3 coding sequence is TGCAGTGCTAGTATCTCGGGGCAGGGGATGGACACCGGGGAGCTGTTTTTT. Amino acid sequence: CSASISGQGMDTGELFF.

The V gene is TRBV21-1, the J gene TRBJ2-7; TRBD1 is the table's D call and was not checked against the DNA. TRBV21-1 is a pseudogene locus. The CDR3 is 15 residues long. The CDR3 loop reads CASSKGQGALDEQYF. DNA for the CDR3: TGTGCCAGCAGCAAAGGACAGGGGGCTCTCGACGAGCAGTACTTC.

The CDR3 spells CASSQGTIPTDTQYF. The CDR3 bases are TGTGCCAGCAGCCAGGGGACAATTCCAACAGATACGCAGTATTTT. This rearrangement joins TRBV3-1 (or the pseudogene TRBV3-2) to TRBJ2-3; TRBD1 might be the D (6 bases). The V end was cut by 3 bases, the J end by 3 bases, with 13 bases between. The CDR3 consists of 15 residues. Germline values: CDR1 LGHDT, CDR2 YNNKEL (reference sequence).

CDR3 DNA sequence: TGTGCCAGCAGCTCAACAGGTGCAGGGCCCCCCTACGAGCAGTACTTC. Protein sequence: CASSSTGAGPPYEQYF. The V and J genes are TRBV7-2 and TRBJ2-7; D is possibly TRBD1 (5 bases). Germline loops: CDR1 SGHTA, CDR2 FQGNSA. The CDR3 is 16 residues long. V shed 4 bases and J shed 2 bases, with 18 bases lying between them.

For the CDR3, the DNA is TGTGCCACTGGGACATCTTATGGCTACACCTTC. Amino acids: CATGTSYGYTF. The genes are TRBV21-1 and TRBJ1-2; TRBD1 is taken as the D call from the table, unchecked against the DNA. TRBV21-1 is termed a pseudogene. This CDR3 comprises 11 residues.

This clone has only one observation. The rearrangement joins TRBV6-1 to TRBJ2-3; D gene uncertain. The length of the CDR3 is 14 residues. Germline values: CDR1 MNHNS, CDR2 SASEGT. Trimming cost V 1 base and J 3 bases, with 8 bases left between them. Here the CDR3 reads CASSEVSGTDTQYF. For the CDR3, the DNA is TGTGCCAGCAGTGAAGTGTCAGGTACAGATACGCAGTATTTT.

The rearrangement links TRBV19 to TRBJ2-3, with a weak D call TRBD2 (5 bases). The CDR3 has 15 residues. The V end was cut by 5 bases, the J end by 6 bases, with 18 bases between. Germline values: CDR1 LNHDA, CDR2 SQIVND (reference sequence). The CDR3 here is CASSSLLRAKDTQYF. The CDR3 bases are TGTGCCAGTAGTTCCCTCTTGCGGGCCAAGGATACGCAGTATTTT.

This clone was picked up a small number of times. The CDR3 protein is CASSHSIPGLPHPSQETQYF. CDR3 in DNA: TGTGCCAGCAGCCATTCTATACCGGGACTACCACACCCGAGCCAAGAGACCCAGTACTTC. V is TRBV3-1 (or the pseudogene TRBV3-2) and J is TRBJ2-5; TRBD2 aligns across 7 bases. The J segment lost 1 base and the V segment lost 3 bases, leaving 20 bases of the junction unmatched. This CDR3 is 20 amino acids long. Germline-derived CDR1 and CDR2 are LGHDT and YNNKEL (reference sequence).

Written as DNA, the CDR3 is TGTGCCATCAATGCCGGGACAGGGGATTCACCCCTCCACTTT. It yields the protein CAINAGTGDSPLHF. V and J are TRBV10-3 and TRBJ1-6; TRBD1 matches 10 bases. Germline-derived CDR1 and CDR2 are ENHRY and SYGVKD. Trimming removed 7 bases from V and 8 bases from J; junction bases left unmatched: 5. CDR3 size: 14 residues.

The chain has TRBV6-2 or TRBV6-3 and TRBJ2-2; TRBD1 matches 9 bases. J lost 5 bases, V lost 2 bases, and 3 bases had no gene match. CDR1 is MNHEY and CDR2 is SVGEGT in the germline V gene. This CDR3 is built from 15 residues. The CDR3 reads CASSYRDRVTGELFF. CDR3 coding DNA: TGTGCCAGCAGTTACAGGGACAGGGTGACCGGGGAGCTGTTTTTT.

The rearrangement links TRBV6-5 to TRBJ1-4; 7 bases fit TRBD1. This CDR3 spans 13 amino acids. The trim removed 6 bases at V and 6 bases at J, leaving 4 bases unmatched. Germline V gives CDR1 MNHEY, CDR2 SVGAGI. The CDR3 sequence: CASRQGRDEKLFF. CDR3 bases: TGTGCCAGCAGACAGGGGAGAGATGAAAAACTGTTTTTT.

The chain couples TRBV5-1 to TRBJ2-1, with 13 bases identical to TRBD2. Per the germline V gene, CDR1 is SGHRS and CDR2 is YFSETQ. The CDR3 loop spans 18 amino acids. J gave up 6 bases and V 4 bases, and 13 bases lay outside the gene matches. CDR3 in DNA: TGCGCCAGCAGCCGTATCCGACTAGCGGGAGGTGCCGCCAATGAGCAGTTCTTC. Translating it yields CASSRIRLAGGAANEQFF.